This T cell receptor beta chain was captured in a study of shared clonotypes between healthy human individuals. Using immunoSEQ multiplex PCR, the repertoire was profiled, and TCRdb retains in-frame clones only, with some absent. The profile covers some 2,000,000 clones, with nearly 97% appearing a single time and around 0.13% taken by the ten largest. Donors, healthy HIV-negative adults, lacked recent acute infections or vaccinations. The source material was naive CD4+ T cells sorted from blood. Subset in this sample: CD45RA+ positively selected. The sequence was collected from a man between 18 and 29 years old in good health.

In nucleotides, the CDR3 is TGTGCCAGCAGCCTGTCCCGGGACAAGGTTTATCAGCCCCAGCATTTT. This translates into CASSLSRDKVYQPQHF. The chain uses TRBV7-2 and TRBJ1-5; possibly TRBD1 for D (6 bases). The length of the CDR3 is 16 residues. The germline V gene encodes CDR1 SGHTA and CDR2 FQGNSA. The ends were cut back, 5 bases at V and 5 bases at J, with 19 bases in the middle.